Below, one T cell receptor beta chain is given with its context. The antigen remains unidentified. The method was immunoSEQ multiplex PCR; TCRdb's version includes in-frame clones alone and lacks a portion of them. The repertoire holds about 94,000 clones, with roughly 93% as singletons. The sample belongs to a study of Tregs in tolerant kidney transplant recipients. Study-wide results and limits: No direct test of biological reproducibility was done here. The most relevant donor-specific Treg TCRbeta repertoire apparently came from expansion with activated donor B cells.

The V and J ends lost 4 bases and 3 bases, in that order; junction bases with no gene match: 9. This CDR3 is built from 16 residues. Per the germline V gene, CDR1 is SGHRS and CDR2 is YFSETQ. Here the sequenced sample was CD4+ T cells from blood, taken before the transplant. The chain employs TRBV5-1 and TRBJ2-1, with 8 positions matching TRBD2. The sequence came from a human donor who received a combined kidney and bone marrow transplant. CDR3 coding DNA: TGCGCCAGCAGCACCAACCTAGCGGGTGGCTACAATGAGCAGTTCTTC. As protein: CASSTNLAGGYNEQFF.